The 27 T cell receptor beta chains below were found in one sample sequenced in a study of regulatory T cells in long-lasting Graves disease. Indicated time point: newly diagnosed GD, antithyroid drugs for less than 3 months. Generation of the TCR library employed RNA extracted from PBMCs. Construction of the TCR beta libraries employed iRepertoire HTBI primers in conjunction with Arm-PCR of CDR3 regions. TCRdb reprocessed the multiplex PCR reads via MiXCR and lists one record per CDR3 protein. Of 450,000 to 650,000 distinct CDR3 sequences listed, 15% to 20% are singletons. The data were also submitted as part of a second study, on T cells in Graves' hyperthyroidism and ophthalmopathy.

The material sequenced was peripheral blood mononuclear cells (PBMCs), taken at new diagnosis, from a patient treated with antithyroid drugs. All receptors derive from a woman aged 35-65 years with Graves disease.

The chain recombines TRBV11-2 with TRBJ2-2; D possibly corresponds to TRBD1 (6 bases). V shed 8 bases and J shed 6 bases, with 13 bases lying between them. Germline CDR1 SGHAT, CDR2 FQNNGV. The CDR3 has 13 residues. In nucleotides, the CDR3 is TGTGCCAGCCTGGACAGTAGTCCCGGGGAGCTGTTTTTT. Protein sequence: CASLDSSPGELFF.

A note on this clonotype: This is likely a read error, given that the CDR3 carries no conserved phenylalanine or tryptophan at its end. The chain joins TRBV19 to TRBJ2-1, with D unresolved. The germline V gene encodes CDR1 LNHDA and CDR2 SQIVND (reference sequence). There are 14 residues in the CDR3. V lost 3 bases, J lost 9 bases, and 15 bases lay in between. CDR3 residues: CASSIYFAGIEQFL. CDR3 in DNA: TGTGCCAGTAGTATTTATTTCGCAGGAATTGAGCAGTTCCTC.

This clonotype was seen ten or more times. The chain links TRBV5-1 to TRBJ2-2, with no clear D. The CDR3 is 16 residues long. The V and J ends lost 2 bases and 3 bases respectively, with 14 bases between them. CDR1 is SGHRS and CDR2 is YFSETQ in the germline V gene. The chain's CDR3 is CASSFRPSPDTGELFF. CDR3 nucleotides: TGCGCCAGCAGCTTTCGCCCTTCGCCCGACACCGGGGAGCTGTTTTTT.

At least ten counts were recorded for this clonotype. CDR3 region: CASSLAEWAVGANVLTF. The CDR3, as DNA: TGTGCCAGCAGCTTAGCTGAATGGGCGGTTGGGGCCAACGTCCTGACTTTC. V gene TRBV7-6 combines with J gene TRBJ2-6; D not resolved. This CDR3 has 17 amino acids. Looked up from germline, CDR1 is SGHVS and CDR2 is FNYEAQ. V lost 0 bases and J 3 bases, leaving 12 bases between the germline ends.

This clonotype showed up many times. This sequence joins TRBV5-1 and TRBJ2-7, with 7 positions matching TRBD1. V lost 4 bases, J lost 7 bases, and 11 bases stayed unmatched. CDR1 is SGHRS, CDR2 YFSETQ, per germline. This CDR3 has 14 amino acids. CDR3 nucleotides: TGCGCCAGCAGCCCCGGGGACAGCCCCTGGGAGCAGTACTTC. It specifies CASSPGDSPWEQYF. Supplemented by reference TRBV5-1 and TRBJ2-7, the full variable domain reads KAGVTQTPRYLIKTRGQQVTLSCSPISGHRSVSWYQQTPGQGLQFLFEYFSETQRNKGNFPGRFSGRQFSNSRSEMNVSTLELGDSALYLCASSPGDSPWEQYFGPGTRLTVT.

The chain carries TRBV7-9 and TRBJ2-5, with D unresolved. The CDR3 has 13 residues. V lost 6 bases and J lost 4, with 12 bases in between. Germline lookup yields CDR1 SEHNR and CDR2 FQNEAQ (reference sequence). The CDR3 nucleotides are TGTGCCAGCAGTTTCTTAAATGGAGAGACCCAGTACTTC. Translation: CASSFLNGETQYF. The full variable domain, in which reference TRBV7-9 and TRBJ2-5 provide the parts outside the CDR3, is DTGVSQNPRHKITKRGQNVTFRCDPISEHNRLYWYRQTLGQGPEFLTYFQNEAQLEKSRLLSDRFSAERPKGSFSTLEIQRTEQGDSAMYLCASSFLNGETQYFGPGTRLLVL.

The chain combines TRBV28 with TRBJ1-2; no reliable D call. The length of the CDR3 is 15 residues. Germline V gene lookup returns CDR1 MDHEN and CDR2 SYDVKM. V gave up 6 bases and J gave up 4 bases, with 18 bases separating them. The CDR3 reads CASSSPPGSPYGYTF. Here the CDR3 DNA reads TGTGCCAGCAGCTCACCACCCGGCTCCCCCTATGGCTACACCTTC.

The chain is built from TRBV27 and TRBJ1-1; 7 bases line up with TRBD1. V lost 10 bases and J lost 0; bases outside the gene matches: 17. This CDR3 has 17 amino acids. Germline loops: CDR1 MNHEY, CDR2 SMNVEV (reference sequence). DNA for the CDR3: TGTGCCATCCCGATAAATCCCGGAGGGGGCCTGAACACTGAAGCTTTCTTT. Translated: CAIPINPGGGLNTEAFF.

As for this clonotype: This could be a read error, since a much larger clone is one nucleotide away. The chain combines TRBV12-3 or TRBV12-4 with TRBJ2-7; D unclear. This CDR3 is built from 11 residues. The CDR3 protein is CASGVPGERYF. CDR3 DNA sequence: TGTGCCAGCGGAGTTCCTGGCGAGCGGTACTTC.

There are many counts of this clonotype. V usage is TRBV28 and J usage is TRBJ2-5; D unclear. The CDR3 is made up of 13 amino acids. Germline values: CDR1 MDHEN, CDR2 SYDVKM. Trimming pared 7 bases from V and 3 bases from J, leaving 12 bases between. The chain's CDR3 is CASTKVAEETQYF. CDR3 bases: TGTGCCAGCACTAAAGTGGCAGAAGAGACCCAGTACTTC.

The rearrangement joins TRBV6-2 or TRBV6-3 to TRBJ2-3; 13 bases match TRBD2. V lost 4 bases to trimming and J lost 5 bases; unmatched junction nucleotides: 9. This CDR3 spans 17 amino acids. The germline V gene has CDR1 MNHEY and CDR2 SVGEGT. CDR3 sequence (DNA): TGTGCCAGCAGTTTCTCTACTAGCGGGGGGGCTGGAGATACGCAGTATTTT. This sequence encodes CASSFSTSGGAGDTQYF.

Only a few counts were recorded for this clonotype. This rearrangement joins TRBV19 to TRBJ2-3; the match to TRBD2 covers 11 bases. V gave up 3 bases and J gave up 6 bases; unmatched junction bases: 8. CDR3 length: 16 residues. Germline values: CDR1 LNHDA, CDR2 SQIVND (reference sequence). CDR3: CASSMRLAGWMDTQYF. Written as DNA, the CDR3 is TGTGCCAGTAGTATGAGACTAGCGGGGTGGATGGATACGCAGTATTTT.

This clonotype showed up just a few times. The CDR3 region has the DNA TGTGCCAGCACCCCTTCGTGGGGAGCTGAGCAGTTCTTC. It is translated as CASTPSWGAEQFF. The rearrangement joins TRBV7-9 to TRBJ2-1; D perhaps matches TRBD2 (5 bases). Germline V gene lookup returns CDR1 SEHNR and CDR2 FQNEAQ (reference sequence). CDR3 size: 13 residues. V lost 7 bases, J lost 9 bases, and 16 bases lay in between. The full variable domain, rest sourced from reference TRBV7-9 and TRBJ2-1, is DTGVSQNPRHKITKRGQNVTFRCDPISEHNRLYWYRQTLGQGPEFLTYFQNEAQLEKSRLLSDRFSAERPKGSFSTLEIQRTEQGDSAMYLCASTPSWGAEQFFGPGTRLTVL.

This clonotype was detected only a few times. The V call is TRBV14, the J call TRBJ2-2; unclear D gene. CDR3 size: 13 residues. The germline gives CDR1 SGHDN, CDR2 FVKESK. V was pared by 4 bases and J by 6 bases, with 9 bases between. The CDR3 DNA is TGTGCCAGCAGCCGCACGTCGCCCGGGGAGCTGTTTTTT. Amino acid sequence: CASSRTSPGELFF.

This clonotype occurred many times. The V and J genes are TRBV6-2 or TRBV6-3 and TRBJ2-7; D gene unclear. The germline V and J ends were trimmed by 6 bases and 2 bases, with 11 bases remaining between them. Per the germline V gene, CDR1 is MNHEY and CDR2 is SVGEGT. The CDR3 is 13 residues long. The CDR3, as DNA: TGTGCCAGCAGCAACGGTCCCGCCTACGAGCAGTACTTC. Its protein product is CASSNGPAYEQYF.

The rearrangement uses TRBV18 and TRBJ1-1, with 7 bases identical to TRBD1. V shed 3 bases and J 1 base; nucleotides not matched to a gene: 5. This CDR3 contains 15 residues. Germline CDR1 KGHSH, CDR2 LQKENI. CDR3 in amino acids: CASSPLAGGNTEAFF. In DNA form, the CDR3 reads TGTGCCAGCTCACCTTTGGCAGGGGGGAACACTGAAGCTTTCTTT.

The count of this clonotype is one. This chain links TRBV15 with TRBJ2-1, with TRBD2 matching over 10 bases. Germline assignment: CDR1 LNHNV and CDR2 YYDKDF (reference sequence). The CDR3 contains 19 residues. V lost 0 bases, J lost 0 bases, and 8 bases stayed unmatched. The CDR3 region is CATSREGSGRSSSYNEQFF. The DNA of the CDR3 is TGTGCCACCAGCAGAGAAGGTAGCGGGAGGTCGAGCTCCTACAATGAGCAGTTCTTC.

This clonotype was found many times. In nucleotides, the CDR3 is TGTGCCAGCCGCCAGGGACAGGGTAATAATTCACCCCTCCACTTT. This translates into CASRQGQGNNSPLHF. The chain recombines TRBV6-1 with TRBJ1-6, with 9 bases that match TRBD1. Trimming removed 8 bases from V and 5 bases from J; junction bases left unmatched: 7. Looked up from germline, CDR1 is MNHNS and CDR2 is SASEGT. This CDR3 comprises 15 residues.

This clonotype was detected many times. V usage is TRBV11-3 and J usage is TRBJ1-1, with D uncertain. This CDR3 comprises 15 residues. Looked up from germline, CDR1 is SGHNT and CDR2 is YENEEA. V dropped 3 bases and J dropped 4 bases, with 15 bases sitting between them. CDR3 sequence (DNA): TGTGCCAGCAGCTTGGGAACAGTGGGAGCCACTGAAGCTTTCTTT. Residues: CASSLGTVGATEAFF.

In this sample, this clonotype turned up many times. V and J are TRBV3-1 and TRBJ2-3, with 8 positions matching TRBD2. V was clipped by 1 base and J by 0 bases; unmatched bases: 3. CDR3 length: 16 amino acids. Germline V gene data show CDR1 as LGHDT and CDR2 as YNNKEL (reference sequence). CDR3 amino acids: CASSQAAGGSTDTQYF. The CDR3 nucleotides are TGTGCCAGCAGCCAAGCCGCGGGGGGTAGCACAGATACGCAGTATTTT.

This clonotype was counted between two and nine times. The rearrangement joins TRBV7-2 to TRBJ1-3, with D hard to call. CDR3 size: 18 residues. The germline V and J ends were trimmed by 5 bases and 3 bases, with 23 bases remaining between them. CDR1 and CDR2 from the germline V gene are SGHTA and FQGNSA. CDR3 sequence: CASSPHVGTGSFGNTIYF. The CDR3 region has the DNA TGTGCCAGCAGCCCCCACGTCGGTACTGGAAGCTTTGGAAACACCATATATTTT.

The table lists this clonotype with a few counts. CDR3 coding DNA: TGCGCCAGCAGCTTGGAGGGGACGGCTGGAAACACCATATATTTT. Residues: CASSLEGTAGNTIYF. The V gene is TRBV5-1, the J gene TRBJ1-3; a possible D gene is TRBD1 (5 bases). The CDR3 runs to 15 residues. Deletions cut 0 bases from V and 2 bases from J, with 9 bases between. Germline CDR1 SGHRS, CDR2 YFSETQ.

The chain carries TRBV5-1 and TRBJ1-4, with a tentative D call TRBD1 (6 bases). This CDR3 has 15 amino acids. V gave up 2 bases and J gave up 8 bases, with 16 bases separating them. From germline, CDR1 is SGHRS and CDR2 YFSETQ. CDR3 sequence (DNA): TGCGCCAGCAGCTTATTTGACAGGTCGGAGGAAAAACTGTTTTTT. This gives the protein CASSLFDRSEEKLFF.

This clonotype has a handful of counts. This chain uses TRBV6-1 with TRBJ2-5, with D possibly matching TRBD2 (6 bases). Trimming cost V 5 bases and J 4 bases, with 17 bases left between them. Germline V gene data show CDR1 as MNHNS and CDR2 as SASEGT. The CDR3 is made up of 15 amino acids. The CDR3 coding sequence is TGTGCCAGCAGTCCCGGGGAGGTGGTCGCAGAGACCCAGTACTTC. It is translated as CASSPGEVVAETQYF.

This clonotype was seen at least ten times. CDR3 sequence reads: CASKGQGGNQPQHF. The CDR3 DNA reads TGTGCCAGCAAGGGACAGGGTGGCAATCAGCCCCAGCATTTT. This sequence joins TRBV12-3 or TRBV12-4 and TRBJ1-5; TRBD1 matches 9 bases. The CDR3 sequence is 14 residues long. J gave up 2 bases and V 7 bases, and 3 bases lay outside the gene matches.

The rearrangement uses TRBV10-3 and TRBJ1-2; D is perhaps TRBD1 (5 bases). V lost 6 bases to trimming and J lost 12 bases, with 20 bases between them. The CDR3 length is 13 residues. Per the germline V gene, CDR1 is ENHRY and CDR2 is SYGVKD. CDR3 loop: CAISETADWGNTF. CDR3 nucleotide sequence: TGTGCCATCAGCGAGACAGCTGATTGGGGCAACACCTTC.

The table lists this clonotype with many counts. The genes are TRBV12-3 or TRBV12-4 and TRBJ2-5, with TRBD2 matching 7 bases. Trimming at V came to 6 bases and at J to 5 bases, leaving 6 bases not matched to a gene. CDR3 length equals 13 residues. CDR3 in DNA: TGTGCCAGCAGATCAGCGGGGAGGGAGACCCAGTACTTC. This translates into CASRSAGRETQYF.